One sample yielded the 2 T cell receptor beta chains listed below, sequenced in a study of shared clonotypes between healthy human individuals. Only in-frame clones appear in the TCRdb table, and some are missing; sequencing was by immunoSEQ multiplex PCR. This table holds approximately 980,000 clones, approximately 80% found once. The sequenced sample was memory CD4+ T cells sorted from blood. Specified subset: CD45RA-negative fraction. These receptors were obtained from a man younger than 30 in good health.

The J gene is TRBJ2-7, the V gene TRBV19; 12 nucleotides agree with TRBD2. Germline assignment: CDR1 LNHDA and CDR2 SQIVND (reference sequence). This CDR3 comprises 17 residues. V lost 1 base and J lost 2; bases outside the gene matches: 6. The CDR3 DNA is TGTGCCAGTAGTATAGGTCGGACTAGCGGGGTCCCCTACGAGCAGTACTTC. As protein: CASSIGRTSGVPYEQYF.

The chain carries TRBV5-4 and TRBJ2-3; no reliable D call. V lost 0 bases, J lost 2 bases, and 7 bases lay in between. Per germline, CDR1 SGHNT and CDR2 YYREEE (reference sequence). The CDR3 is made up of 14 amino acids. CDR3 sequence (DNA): TGTGCCAGCAGCTTGGCACCCTCCACAGATACGCAGTATTTT. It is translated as CASSLAPSTDTQYF.